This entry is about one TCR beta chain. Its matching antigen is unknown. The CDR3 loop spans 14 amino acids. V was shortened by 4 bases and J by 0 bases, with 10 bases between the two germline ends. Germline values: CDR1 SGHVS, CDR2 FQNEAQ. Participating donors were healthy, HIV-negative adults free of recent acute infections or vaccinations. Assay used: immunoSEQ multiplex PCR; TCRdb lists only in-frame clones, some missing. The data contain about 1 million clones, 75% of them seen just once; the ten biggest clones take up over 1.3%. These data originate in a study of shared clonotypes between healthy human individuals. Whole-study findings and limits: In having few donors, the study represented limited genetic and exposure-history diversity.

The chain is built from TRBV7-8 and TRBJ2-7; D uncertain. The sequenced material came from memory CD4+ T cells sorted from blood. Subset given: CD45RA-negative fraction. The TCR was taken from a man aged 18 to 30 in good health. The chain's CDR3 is CASSSDTFSYEQYF. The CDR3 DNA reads TGTGCCAGCAGCTCCGACACATTCTCCTACGAGCAGTACTTC. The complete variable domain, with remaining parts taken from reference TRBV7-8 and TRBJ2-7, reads GAGVSQSPRYKVAKRGQDVALRCDPISGHVSLFWYQQALGQGPEFLTYFQNEAQLDKSGLPSDRFFAERPEGSVSTLKIQRTQQEDSAVYLCASSSDTFSYEQYFGPGTRLTVT.